This paragraph reports one T cell receptor (beta chain). The V and J ends lost 3 bases and 4 bases respectively, with 25 bases between them. CDR1 is ENHRY, CDR2 SYGVKD, per germline. The CDR3 length is 19 residues. The protocol was immunoSEQ multiplex PCR, while the TCRdb copy is restricted to in-frame clones and leaves out a portion. The sample has over 300,000 clones; 88% are singletons. Adults between about 18 and 89 years of age took part from some 25 US areas. Clinical history as reported by participants underpinned cohort assignment. This entry is derived from a study of blood T cell repertoires in COVID-19. The overall study: The United States, Italy and Spain provided the acute and convalescent COVID-19 samples.

This clonotype originated in a woman in her twenties or thirties with acute COVID-19. This chain uses TRBV10-3 with TRBJ1-3, with D tentatively TRBD1 (5 bases). Input material: PBMCs or T cells enriched from blood (not recorded which). CDR3 sequence (DNA): TGTGCCATCAGTGAATTCTTGCCAGGGATAACGGTCGTAGGAAACACCATATATTTT. Amino acids: CAISEFLPGITVVGNTIYF.